One and the same sample provided the 20 T cell receptor beta chains below, sequenced in a study of regulatory T cells in long-lasting Graves disease. TCR beta libraries were built with iRepertoire HTBI primers and Arm-PCR of CDR3 regions. Each CDR3 protein is one row after TCRdb ran MiXCR on the multiplex PCR reads. The sample carries fewer than 650,000 distinct CDR3 sequences, 16% recorded once. Regarding time point: newly diagnosed GD, antithyroid drugs for less than 3 months. RNA extracted from PBMCs served as the sequencing template. These data also formed part of another study, on T cells in Graves' hyperthyroidism and ophthalmopathy.

The sample consisted of peripheral blood mononuclear cells (PBMCs), taken at new diagnosis, from a patient treated with antithyroid drugs. All receptors derive from a woman in her twenties or thirties with Graves disease.

This clonotype occurred many times. This sequence joins TRBV2 and TRBJ2-7, with D maybe TRBD2 (7 bases). Deletions cut 7 bases from V and 3 bases from J, with 16 bases between. Germline V CDR1 and CDR2: SNHLY, FYNNEI. This CDR3 is 14 amino acids long. CDR3 nucleotide sequence: TGTGCCAGCACCAGGAGGGGGGGGCTCTACGAGCAGTACTTC. Translating gives CASTRRGGLYEQYF.

A note on this clonotype: Since a much larger clone is just one base distant, this may be a read error. The rearrangement uses TRBV24-1 and TRBJ2-1; no clear D. Germline lookup yields CDR1 KGHDR and CDR2 SFDVKD. This CDR3 is built from 16 residues. CDR3 sequence (DNA): TGTGCCACCAGTGATTTTTCCGGAAGCTCCTACAATGGGCAGTTCTTC. As protein: CATSDFSGSSYNGQFF.

The sample holds many counts of this clonotype. The chain combines TRBV28 with TRBJ1-1, with a possible D match to TRBD1 (5 bases). CDR3 length: 13 residues. V lost 2 bases and J 5 bases, leaving 9 bases between the germline ends. Germline values: CDR1 MDHEN, CDR2 SYDVKM. The CDR3 sequence: CASSLVGRTEAFF. The CDR3 DNA reads as TGTGCCAGCAGTTTAGTGGGGCGGACTGAAGCTTTCTTT.

The sample holds a few counts of this clonotype. The chain combines TRBV20-1 with TRBJ2-1, with D possibly matching TRBD2 (6 bases). This CDR3 region has 12 residues. V was trimmed by 7 bases and J by 6 bases, leaving 13 bases between them. Per the germline V gene, CDR1 is DFQATT and CDR2 is SNEGSKA (reference sequence). CDR3 region: CSVGRGGNEQFF. CDR3 coding DNA: TGCAGTGTCGGGAGAGGTGGCAATGAGCAGTTCTTC.

Only a few counts were recorded for this clonotype. This chain uses TRBV19 with TRBJ1-5; a weak D match, TRBD1 (5 bases). The V end was cut by 5 bases, the J end by 0 bases, with 14 bases between. CDR3 length equals 16 residues. Germline V gives CDR1 LNHDA, CDR2 SQIVND (reference sequence). The CDR3 nucleotides are TGTGCCAGTAGTGTGACAGTCAGCGTTAGCAATCAGCCCCAGCATTTT. Its protein product is CASSVTVSVSNQPQHF.

Only a few counts were recorded for this clonotype. A much larger clone lies a single base off, so this may be a read error. In this CDR3 the conserved last residue, phenylalanine or tryptophan, is missing, so a read error is likely. The V gene is TRBV3-1, the J gene TRBJ1-1; possibly TRBD1 for D (5 bases). The ends were cut back, 3 bases at V and 4 bases at J, with 9 bases in the middle. Germline CDR1 LGHDT, CDR2 YNNKEL (reference sequence). This CDR3 has 13 residues. The CDR3 region has the DNA TGTGCCAGCAGCCATGGGGGGAGCACTGAAGCTTTCTCT. This encodes CASSHGGSTEAFS.

This clonotype was counted between two and nine times. This chain connects TRBV5-1 to TRBJ2-1; unclear D gene. Germline V gives CDR1 SGHRS, CDR2 YFSETQ. The CDR3 length is 14 residues. Trimming removed 1 base from V and 5 bases from J, with 10 bases in between. In nucleotides, the CDR3 is TGCGCCAGCAGCTTGTTGATAGATAACAATGAGCAGTTCTTC. It specifies CASSLLIDNNEQFF.

There are many counts of this clonotype. This chain joins TRBV27 and TRBJ2-1; 9 bases agree with TRBD2. The J segment lost 9 bases and the V segment lost 3 bases, leaving 12 bases of the junction unmatched. Germline loops: CDR1 MNHEY, CDR2 SMNVEV (reference sequence). The CDR3 runs to 16 residues. CDR3 nucleotide sequence: TGTGCCAGCAGTTTCCGCACTAGCGGGCCGGGGGCTGAGCAGTTCTTC. This sequence encodes CASSFRTSGPGAEQFF.

This clonotype was counted ten times or more. V usage is TRBV28 and J usage is TRBJ2-3; no reliable D call. Germline CDR1 and CDR2: MDHEN and SYDVKM. The V end lost 10 bases, the J end lost 0 bases, and 8 bases lay between the germline ends. This CDR3 contains 12 residues. CDR3 protein: CATRPSTDTQYF. DNA of the CDR3: TGTGCCACCCGGCCTAGCACAGATACGCAGTATTTT.

This clonotype was counted ten times or more. The V and J genes are TRBV14 and TRBJ2-7, with 10 bases that match TRBD1. Looked up from germline, CDR1 is SGHDN and CDR2 is FVKESK. J gave up 7 bases and V 3 bases, and 12 bases lay outside the gene matches. This CDR3 region has 16 residues. DNA for the CDR3: TGTGCCAGCAGCCAGAGACCCGGGACAGGGGTGAAGGAGCAGTACTTC. Translating gives CASSQRPGTGVKEQYF. The whole variable domain, remainder taken from reference TRBV14 and TRBJ2-7, is EAGVTQFPSHSVIEKGQTVTLRCDPISGHDNLYWYRRVMGKEIKFLLHFVKESKQDESGMPNNRFLAERTGGTYSTLKVQPAELEDSGVYFCASSQRPGTGVKEQYFGPGTRLTVT.

The chain uses TRBV19 and TRBJ1-5; D is ambiguous. V lost 3 bases, J lost 7 bases, and 4 bases lay in between. There are 11 residues in the CDR3. The germline V gene has CDR1 LNHDA and CDR2 SQIVND (reference sequence). Here the CDR3 reads CASSIGQPQHF. The DNA for the CDR3 is TGTGCCAGTAGTATTGGCCAGCCCCAGCATTTT.

The sample holds many counts of this clonotype. The chain links TRBV30 to TRBJ2-5, with D possibly being TRBD1 or TRBD2 (6 bases each). The V end lost 3 bases, the J end lost 5 bases, and 13 bases lay between the germline ends. The germline CDR1 and CDR2 sequences are GTSNPN and SVGIG (reference sequence). The length of the CDR3 is 13 residues. CDR3 nucleotide sequence: TGTGCCTGGAGGGTGGGGGGCGGTGAGACCCAGTACTTC. Residues: CAWRVGGGETQYF.

The CDR3 DNA follows: TGTGCCAGCAGTTCCCAAAAGTCCGGGACAGGGTTCCCAGATACGCAGTATTTT. It specifies CASSSQKSGTGFPDTQYF. This sequence joins TRBV12-3 or TRBV12-4 and TRBJ2-3; TRBD1 agrees at 9 bases. V lost 4 bases to trimming and J lost 4 bases; unmatched junction nucleotides: 15. There are 18 residues in the CDR3.

Worth noting for this clonotype: A read error is likely, as this CDR3 ends without the conserved phenylalanine or tryptophan. No DNA is shown, since the ends of the CDR3 on it are uncertain; the CDR3 is the one TCRdb lists. The rearrangement uses TRBV12-3 or TRBV12-4 and TRBJ1-1; the table's D call, TRBD1, was not checked against the DNA. The CDR3 spans 13 residues, counting both ends. The CDR3 sequence: CASSTTVNTEAFL.

The V call is TRBV19, the J call TRBJ2-7, with D perhaps TRBD1 (5 bases). The CDR3 has 15 residues. Between the trimmed V and J ends, which lost 1 base and 5 bases, there was a span of 15 bases. The V gene's germline CDR1 is LNHDA and CDR2 SQIVND (reference sequence). The CDR3 coding sequence is TGTGCCAGTAGTATAGGGACGACAGTTAACCACGAGCAGTACTTC. Translated: CASSIGTTVNHEQYF.

This clonotype appeared a few times. V and J are TRBV25-1 and TRBJ1-5; D is unresolved. Per the germline V gene, CDR1 is MGHDK and CDR2 is SYGVNS. This CDR3 spans 13 amino acids. The ends were cut back, 6 bases at V and 7 bases at J, with 13 bases in the middle. In DNA form, the CDR3 reads TGTGCCAGCAGCGGACTGAGTAGCCAGCCCCAGCATTTT. This translates into CASSGLSSQPQHF.

At least ten counts were recorded for this clonotype. This chain's CDR3 is CASSFDNTDTQYF. DNA for the CDR3: TGTGCCAGCAGTTTCGACAACACAGATACGCAGTATTTT. The chain joins TRBV12-3 or TRBV12-4 to TRBJ2-3; unclear D gene. This CDR3 is built from 13 residues. The V end lost 3 bases, the J end lost 2 bases, and 6 bases lay between the germline ends.

The chain combines TRBV5-1 with TRBJ2-3, with 11 positions matching TRBD2. Looked up from germline, CDR1 is SGHRS and CDR2 is YFSETQ. V shed 6 bases and J 2 bases; nucleotides not matched to a gene: 5. CDR3 size: 15 residues. CDR3 nucleotide sequence: TGCGCCAGCACTGTGACTAGCGGGGTCACAGATACGCAGTATTTT. It encodes CASTVTSGVTDTQYF.

This clonotype was seen a handful of times. CDR3 region: CASSRGQVFEIPSGANVLTF. CDR3 in DNA: TGCGCCAGCAGTAGAGGGCAGGTTTTCGAAATTCCCTCTGGGGCCAACGTCCTGACTTTC. The chain carries TRBV5-1 and TRBJ2-6; TRBD2 is a possible D gene (5 bases). CDR1 is SGHRS, CDR2 YFSETQ, per germline. CDR3 length equals 20 residues. Trimming left V 5 bases short and J 0 bases short, with 24 bases between.

This chain joins TRBV18 and TRBJ1-1, with D possibly matching TRBD1 (6 bases). The CDR3 length is 14 residues. Trimming removed 0 bases at V and 4 bases at J, with 9 bases between. CDR1 KGHSH and CDR2 LQKENI come from the germline V gene. The CDR3 loop reads CASSPPSRGTEAFF. The CDR3 DNA sequence: TGTGCCAGCTCACCACCGAGCAGGGGCACTGAAGCTTTCTTT.